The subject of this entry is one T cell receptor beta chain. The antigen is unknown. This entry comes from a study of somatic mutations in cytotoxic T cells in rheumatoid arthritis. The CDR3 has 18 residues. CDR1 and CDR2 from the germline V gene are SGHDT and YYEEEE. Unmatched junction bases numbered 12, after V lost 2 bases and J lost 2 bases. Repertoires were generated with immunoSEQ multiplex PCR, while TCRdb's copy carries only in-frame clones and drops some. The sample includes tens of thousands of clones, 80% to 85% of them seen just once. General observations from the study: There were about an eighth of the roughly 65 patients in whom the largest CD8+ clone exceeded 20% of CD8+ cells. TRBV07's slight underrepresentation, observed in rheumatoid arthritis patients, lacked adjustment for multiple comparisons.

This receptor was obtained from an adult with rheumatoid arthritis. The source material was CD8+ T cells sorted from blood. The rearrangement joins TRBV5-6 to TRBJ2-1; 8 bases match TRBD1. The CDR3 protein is CASSLGQGVGGPYNEQFF. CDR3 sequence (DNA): TGTGCCAGCAGCTTAGGACAGGGTGTCGGTGGCCCCTACAATGAGCAGTTCTTC.